What follows is one T cell receptor beta chain and its context. What it recognizes is unknown. This sample was taken from a study of vaccination effects on CD4 cells after COVID-19. Study background: Vaccination of participants consisted of two doses of either the BNT162b2 or mRNA-1273 vaccine.

In the ViraFEST assay, antigen-specific CD4+ clonotypes were identified by expansion after peptide-pool stimulation. Researchers isolated CD4+ T cells once 9 to 11 days of culture had elapsed. Sometime from March through December 2020, the person acquired a SARS-CoV-2 infection that PCR confirmed. In the negative control culture, an HIV-1 Nef peptide pool was present. IL-2 medium supplanted half the medium on days 3 and 7. Sequencing was performed with immunoSEQ multiplex PCR; in TCRdb, only in-frame clones are kept and a portion is missing. The sample includes roughly 57,000 clones, 65% to 80% of them seen just once. Study-level results: After vaccination, spike-reactive clones in convalescents were mostly new vaccine-induced clones.

The length of the CDR3 is 17 residues. The V segment lost 0 bases and the J segment 7 bases; nucleotides outside the gene matches: 8. Germline CDR1 is SGHNT and CDR2 is YYREEE (reference sequence). The chain joins TRBV5-4 to TRBJ2-1, with 12 bases matching TRBD2. The sample was CD4+ T cells from PBMCs cultured with HIV peptides, taken before COVID-19 vaccination. Subset in this sample: HIV-1 Nef peptide pool negative control/reference culture. The sequence was obtained from a human donor who had a prior SARS-CoV-2 infection. The CDR3 region has the DNA TGTGCCAGCAGCTTGGCGGCTAGCGGGGGGGCGGGGAATGAGCAGTTCTTC. Amino acid sequence: CASSLAASGGAGNEQFF.